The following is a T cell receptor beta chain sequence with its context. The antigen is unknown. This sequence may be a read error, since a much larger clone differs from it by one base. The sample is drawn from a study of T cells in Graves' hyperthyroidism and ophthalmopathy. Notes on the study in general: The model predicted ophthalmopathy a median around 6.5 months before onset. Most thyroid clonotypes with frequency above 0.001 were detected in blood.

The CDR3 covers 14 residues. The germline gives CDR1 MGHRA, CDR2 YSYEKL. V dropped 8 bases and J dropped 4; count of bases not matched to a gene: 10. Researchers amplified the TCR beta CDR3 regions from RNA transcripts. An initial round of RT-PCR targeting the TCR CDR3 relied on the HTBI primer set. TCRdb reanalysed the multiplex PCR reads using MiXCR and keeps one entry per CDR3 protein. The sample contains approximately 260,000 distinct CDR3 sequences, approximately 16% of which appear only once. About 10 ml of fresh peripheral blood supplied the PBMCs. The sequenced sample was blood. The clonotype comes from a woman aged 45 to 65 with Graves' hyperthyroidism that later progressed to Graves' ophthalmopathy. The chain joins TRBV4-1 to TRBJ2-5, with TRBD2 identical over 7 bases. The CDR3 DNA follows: TGCGCCAGCGGCCTCCCGTCTAGCGGAGAGACCCAGTACTTC. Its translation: CASGLPSSGETQYF.